This T cell receptor (beta chain) was sequenced for a study of T cell changes during pregnancy in multiple sclerosis. TCRdb's table, derived via immunoSEQ multiplex PCR, lists solely in-frame clones and lacks some. The table lists roughly 99,000 clones, 85% to 95% of them singletons. V dropped 5 bases and J dropped 7; count of bases not matched to a gene: 11. Germline CDR1 and CDR2: SGHAT and FQDESV (reference sequence). This CDR3 has 16 residues. Here the sequenced sample was peripheral blood, taken in the third trimester of pregnancy. The V gene is TRBV11-1, the J gene TRBJ2-3, with 11 bases aligning to TRBD2. This TCR was recovered from a female donor in good health, enrolled as a control in a pregnancy study. The CDR3 loop is CASSRFSGGAQNTQYF. CDR3 nucleotide sequence: TGTGCCAGCAGCCGCTTTAGCGGGGGGGCACAAAATACGCAGTATTTT.